These 20 T cell receptor beta chains originate from one sample sequenced in a study of glioma-infiltrating T cells. Using RNA template, CDR3s of TCR alpha and beta were amplified with iRepertoire arm-PCR. MiXCR, run by TCRdb on the multiplex PCR reads, gives a single entry per CDR3 protein. The sample carries approximately 100,000 distinct CDR3 sequences, 25% to 30% recorded once. The specimen was glioma tissue, nonneoplastic brain tissue, or PBMCs (not recorded which). The receptors stem from a human donor with low-grade glioma or glioblastoma, undergoing nonglioma brain surgery, or in good health (not recorded which).

The table lists this clonotype with a few counts. The chain has TRBV7-6 and TRBJ1-3; D is undetermined. Germline assignment: CDR1 SGHVS and CDR2 FNYEAQ. This CDR3 comprises 15 residues. The V and J ends lost 1 base and 2 bases respectively, with 9 bases between them. CDR3 sequence reads: CASSLVTETGNTIYF. CDR3 sequence (DNA): TGTGCCAGCAGCTTAGTCACCGAGACTGGAAACACCATATATTTT.

This chain uses TRBV4-3 with TRBJ2-5; 10 bases agree with TRBD2. CDR3 length equals 15 residues. CDR1 is LGHNA and CDR2 is YSLEER in the germline V gene. With 1 base clipped from V and 5 bases from J, the junction kept 4 bases outside the gene matches. The CDR3 loop reads CASSQVTSGVETQYF. In nucleotides, the CDR3 is TGCGCCAGCAGCCAAGTAACTAGCGGGGTGGAGACCCAGTACTTC.

This chain links TRBV19 with TRBJ2-7; D is unclear. The V gene's germline CDR1 is LNHDA and CDR2 SQIVND (reference sequence). V was trimmed by 5 bases and J by 0 bases, leaving 11 bases between them. The CDR3 totals 14 residues. CDR3 amino acids: CASSSTVNSYEQYF. The CDR3, as DNA: TGTGCCAGTAGTTCTACAGTGAACTCCTACGAGCAGTACTTC.

Many counts were recorded for this clonotype. This chain links TRBV28 with TRBJ2-3; D perhaps matches TRBD2 (5 bases). Germline CDR1 reads MDHEN; CDR2 reads SYDVKM. Deletions cut 5 bases from V and 2 bases from J, with 14 bases between. This CDR3 is built from 15 residues. The CDR3 reads CASSGRSPNTDTQYF. The CDR3 DNA sequence: TGTGCCAGCAGTGGGAGATCCCCCAACACAGATACGCAGTATTTT.

The gene calls are TRBV12-5 and TRBJ2-7, with TRBD1 as a possible D gene (5 bases). The CDR3 loop spans 15 amino acids. Germline V lookup: CDR1 LGHNT, CDR2 FRNRAP. The V and J ends lost 5 bases and 3 bases respectively, with 17 bases between them. This CDR3 is CASGPGTQGFYEQYF. CDR3 in DNA: TGTGCTAGTGGTCCTGGTACGCAGGGATTCTACGAGCAGTACTTC.

This clonotype appeared many times. V and J are TRBV12-3 or TRBV12-4 and TRBJ2-1, with TRBD1 identical over 8 bases. V shed 3 bases, J shed 4 bases, and the junction held 5 bases outside the gene matches. CDR3 length: 15 amino acids. In DNA, the CDR3 is TGTGCCAGCAGTTTTGCGGACAGGGTGTACAATGAGCAGTTCTTC. This gives the protein CASSFADRVYNEQFF.

Comment on this clonotype: Given a much more abundant clone one base away, this may be a read error. The chain is built from TRBV6-1 and TRBJ1-3; D unresolved. The CDR3 runs 14 residues. Germline CDR1 reads MNHNS; CDR2 reads SASEGT. CDR3 amino acids: CASRSGKAGSTIYF. The CDR3 DNA follows: TGTGCCAGCAGGTCTGGGAAGGCTGGAAGCACCATATATTTT.

This clonotype appeared once. The chain uses TRBV29-1 and TRBJ1-2; possibly TRBD1 for D (5 bases). The V end lost 4 bases, the J end lost 5 bases, and 11 bases lay between the germline ends. The CDR3 consists of 12 residues. Looked up from germline, CDR1 is SQVTM and CDR2 is ANQGSEA. This chain's CDR3 is CSVVGDQYGYTF. The CDR3 nucleotides read TGCAGCGTTGTAGGGGACCAATATGGCTACACCTTC.

A word on this clonotype: This may come from a read error, since a much larger clone is one base off. V and J are TRBV7-9 and TRBJ1-1; TRBD1 agrees at 8 bases. The CDR3 contains 15 residues. Germline V lookup: CDR1 SEHNR, CDR2 FQNEAQ (reference sequence). CDR3: CAGSSRTGSSTEAFF. For the CDR3, the DNA is TGTGCCGGCAGCTCCCGGACAGGGAGTTCCACTGAAGCTTTCTTT.

The chain carries TRBV19 and TRBJ1-2; TRBD1 matches 10 bases. This CDR3 contains 15 residues. The V gene's germline CDR1 is LNHDA and CDR2 SQIVND (reference sequence). Trimming at V came to 7 bases and at J to 9 bases, leaving 14 bases not matched to a gene. This CDR3 reads CASTTWGQGRKSYTF. In nucleotides, the CDR3 is TGTGCCAGTACGACGTGGGGACAGGGGCGGAAAAGCTACACCTTC.

This clonotype came up many times. The chain couples TRBV4-1 to TRBJ2-7; TRBD1 matches 7 bases. Germline lookup yields CDR1 MGHRA and CDR2 YSYEKL. The CDR3 has 15 amino acids. The V gene end was trimmed by 3 bases and the J gene end by 2 bases; junction bases not matched to a gene: 7. DNA for the CDR3: TGCGCCAGCAGCCACCCCGGACAGGTCCCCTACGAGCAGTACTTC. It codes for CASSHPGQVPYEQYF.

This clonotype was recorded many times. This CDR3 reads CSARTGRVPGTEAFF. CDR3 nucleotide sequence: TGCAGTGCTAGGACCGGCAGGGTTCCCGGGACTGAAGCTTTCTTT. The rearrangement links TRBV20-1 to TRBJ1-1; TRBD1 might be the D (5 bases). CDR1 is DFQATT and CDR2 is SNEGSKA in the germline V gene (reference sequence). CDR3 length equals 15 residues. V was trimmed by 3 bases and J by 5 bases, leaving 19 bases between them.

In regard to this clonotype: A read error is possible here, since a much larger clone lies one base away. The chain recombines TRBV3-1 with TRBJ2-3; D may be TRBD2 (6 bases). CDR1 is LGHDT and CDR2 is YNNKEL in the germline V gene (reference sequence). There are 15 residues in the CDR3. The CDR3 DNA is TGTGCCATCAGCCCGGACTACACCGGGGGAGATACGCAGTATTTT. It translates to CAISPDYTGGDTQYF.

Notes on this clonotype: This may arise from a read error, as a much more abundant clone is one base away. This chain connects TRBV20-1 to TRBJ1-2, with D maybe TRBD1 (5 bases). Germline CDR1 is DFQATT and CDR2 is SNEGSKA (reference sequence). CDR3 length equals 13 residues. V was shortened by 3 bases and J by 8 bases, with 16 bases between the two germline ends. The CDR3 DNA follows: TGCAGTGCTAGCCCGACAGCCTTTCGGGGCTACACCTTC. Translation gives CSASPTAFRGYTF.

This clonotype appeared a few times. This rearrangement joins TRBV7-2 to TRBJ2-5; perhaps TRBD2 as D (6 bases). Germline V gene sequence: CDR1 SGHTA, CDR2 FQGNSA. The germline V and J ends were trimmed by 4 bases and 0 bases, with 12 bases remaining between them. The CDR3 extends over 15 amino acids. CDR3 residues: CASSSHGGDQETQYF. The CDR3 DNA reads as TGTGCCAGCAGCTCCCACGGGGGAGACCAAGAGACCCAGTACTTC.

This clonotype was observed at least ten times. The rearrangement uses TRBV20-1 and TRBJ1-3, with D tentatively TRBD1 (5 bases). With 4 bases removed from V and 2 bases from J, the gap between germline ends came to 12 bases. From germline, CDR1 is DFQATT and CDR2 SNEGSKA (reference sequence). The CDR3 covers 14 residues. CDR3 region: CSAKLRGAGNTIYF. The DNA of the CDR3 is TGCAGTGCTAAACTACGAGGGGCTGGAAACACCATATATTTT.

This clonotype was observed many times. The rearrangement links TRBV25-1 to TRBJ1-3; D uncertain. Trimming took 5 bases from V and 2 from J, leaving 13 bases between them. The CDR3 contains 15 residues. Germline V gives CDR1 MGHDK, CDR2 SYGVNS. CDR3 in amino acids: CASSQSGDAGNTIYF. The CDR3 DNA reads TGTGCCAGCAGTCAATCAGGTGACGCTGGAAACACCATATATTTT. Variable domain in full (rest from reference TRBV25-1 and TRBJ1-3): EADIYQTPRYLVIGTGKKITLECSQTMGHDKMYWYQQDPGMELHLIHYSYGVNSTEKGDLSSESTVSRIRTEHFPLTLESARPSHTSQYLCASSQSGDAGNTIYFGEGSWLTVV.

This clonotype was seen more than once but under ten times. This rearrangement joins TRBV4-1 to TRBJ1-1, with D uncertain. Per the germline V gene, CDR1 is MGHRA and CDR2 is YSYEKL. This CDR3 has 16 residues. V was trimmed by 3 bases and J by 6 bases, leaving 20 bases between them. The CDR3, as DNA: TGCGCCAGCAGCCACCATGATGGGCGGGTGTCCCCTGAAGCTTTCTTT. This encodes CASSHHDGRVSPEAFF.

At least ten counts were recorded for this clonotype. The V and J genes are TRBV20-1 and TRBJ1-1; tentative D call: TRBD1 (5 bases). The CDR3 extends over 14 amino acids. The germline gives CDR1 DFQATT, CDR2 SNEGSKA (reference sequence). Trimming stripped 2 bases from V and 4 bases from J, with 14 bases between. The CDR3 bases are TGCAGTGCTAGAAACCCCATAAGGGGCACTGAAGCTTTCTTT. This sequence encodes CSARNPIRGTEAFF.

This chain connects TRBV7-2 to TRBJ1-1; 10 bases match TRBD1. Germline V CDR1 and CDR2: SGHTA, FQGNSA. After removal of 5 bases from V and 8 bases from J, the junction contained 14 bases not matched to a gene. The CDR3 consists of 16 residues. CDR3 sequence (DNA): TGTGCCAGCAGCCGGAACTTCGGGACAGGGGCCGGGGAAGCTTTCTTT. Its translation is CASSRNFGTGAGEAFF.